This T cell receptor beta chain was obtained from a study of cytomegalovirus exposure and HLA in healthy donors (dated by TCRdb to 2015 to 2018). Background for the entire study: An earlier analysis of some 550 of the donors reported 250 to 300 Gb of sequence data and roughly 110 million unique TCR beta sequences from roughly 180 million T cells. Besides the first cohort of around 700 subjects, a separate validation cohort made up of 120 or so different subjects was used. To decide whether each TCR beta V gene segment behaved as functional or pseudogenic, an earlier analysis of some 540 of the donors relied on high-throughput TCR beta sequencing. In a later genetic analysis, genome-wide SNP genotypes for about 60% of the 666 donors were used, and that subset was treated as a discovery cohort. The number of typed donors differed by locus: roughly 629-640 for A, B, C, DRB1 and DQB1; 522 for DQA1; around 580 for DPA1; and around 490 for DPB1. Among the approximately 430 genotyped donors, around 81% belonged to the genetic ancestry cluster associated with self-reported Caucasian donors. Donor age, sex, ethnicity and CMV serostatus were compiled together with the repertoire data. The study used immunosequencing to profile the T cell repertoires of 670 or so subjects and linked those repertoires to cytomegalovirus serostatus. All discovery cohort repertoires had been generated using a single sequencing platform. Several DR-DQ haplotypes were handled as single units for association and clustering, since linkage in the cohort was strong. About 300 gigabases of sequencing data and about 92 million unique TCR sequences made up an early release that covered around 640 HLA-typed donors. The study combined high-throughput TCR immunosequencing, statistical association of individual TCRs with disease status, and machine learning to predict cytomegalovirus infection status. In the later analysis, no new phenotypic data were used to find candidate immune exposures; instead, reliance was placed on TCR beta sequences and their occurrence across donors. A later analysis re-examined previously published TCR beta repertoires from just over 650 donors and added high-resolution HLA genotyping to investigate patterns of TCR occurrence. The study aimed to test whether cataloging public T cell receptors could reveal signatures of past pathogen exposure. HLA typing covered class I and class II loci at four-digit resolution. Among roughly 370 genotyped donors of the cohort, an average of around 240,000 unique TCR beta nucleotide sequences were sequenced per donor, around a sixth of them non-productive.

The cohort consisted of 600 to 750 healthy bone marrow donors. At the time of sampling, all cohort members were nominally healthy, though unrecorded immune exposures were likely present. The donor was CMV seronegative and belonged to the group of 352 seronegative cohort members. A peripheral blood sample was collected from each donor, and TCR beta sequencing was performed on peripheral blood mononuclear cells. The Qiagen DNeasy Blood Extraction Kit was used to extract genomic DNA from the blood cell samples. From cysteine to phenylalanine, the CDR3 is 16 amino acids long. The DNA shown is the 48-base CDR3, in frame from base 1. The trim is 0 bases for V and 0 bases for J, with a gap of 12 bases between the germline ends. Taken from the germline V gene, the CDR1 and CDR2 loops are SGDLS and YYNGEE. Comment on this clone: Its antigen remains undetermined. No quality values exist for individual bases; no much larger clone is one base distant.

The library was produced with the immunoSEQ multiplex PCR assay. For the multiplex PCR, a mixture combining 60 forward primers for TCR Vbeta segments and 13 reverse primers for TCR Jbeta segments was used. Amplification of the CDR3 region of rearranged TCR beta genes was performed with a multiplex PCR assay on genomic DNA. Amplified TCR beta libraries were sequenced as 87-base-pair reads on the Illumina HiSeq System. From the authors' description of their analysis: A later analysis tallied around 82 million unique TCR beta chains across the 700 or so repertoires, and some 10 million of those chains were shared by two or more donors. A nearest-neighbor algorithm error-corrected the raw reads and collapsed the reads into unique sequences, merging closely related sequences to remove PCR and sequencing errors. V, D and J gene segments were assigned by aligning CDR3 sequences to IMGT reference sequences. For a sequence to be retained, at least a six-nucleotide match to both a V gene segment and a J gene segment was required. Rearrangements were called productive when the CDR3 lacked stop codons and stayed in frame with V and J; all others were non-productive. Following IMGT convention, CDR3 was defined as the stretch from the second conserved V-encoded cysteine up to the conserved J-encoded phenylalanine. The earlier analysis of about 500 of the donors excluded sequences that lacked an unambiguous match to a single V gene segment. An earlier analysis of about 600 of the donors called V segments functional above 56.7% productive rearrangements and segregating when the between-donor standard deviation exceeded 5%. To diagnose cytomegalovirus status from the catalog of TCR beta chain sequences, a statistical classification framework was built. V and J gene assignment, in a later analysis, came from comparing TCR nucleotide sequences with IMGT/GENE-DB human TR gene sequences. The TCRdist pipeline was used in a later analysis to assign CDR3 sequences and most-parsimonious VDJ recombination scenarios. A later analysis defined each TCR beta chain by its CDR3 amino acid sequence plus V-gene family, and excluded reads lacking a unique V-gene family. In a later analysis, around 650 highly shared, low-generation-probability nucleotide sequences were removed to address suspected cross-contamination and a sequencing artifact. In a later analysis, a clonal expansion index for each public chain was calculated from normalized within-repertoire ranks of inferred template counts. Generation probabilities in a later analysis came from a VDJ recombination model fitted to out-of-frame rearrangements, and those results were checked against IGoR. Hypergeometric tests were used in a later analysis to score TCR-TCR, TCR-HLA and TCR-CMV co-occurrence, with a repertoire-size bias correction applied to the TCR pairs. False discovery rates were estimated in a later analysis by permuting HLA or CMV assignments 20 times. In a later analysis, co-occurring TCRs were grouped using DBSCAN, and TCRdist sequence similarity was added for clustering within HLA-allele-positive subsets. Repertoires with fewer than 30,000 or more than 120,000 public chains, plus five repertoires with anomalous nucleotide sharing, were excluded from co-occurrence clustering. TCRdb mirrors the immuneACCESS table, restricted to in-frame sequences. Some clones are absent from its copies; in checked studies, under half trace to an unresolved V gene, and the reason for the others is unknown. D and trimming come from the DNA, and the V and J calls and clone size come from that table. Recorded for this sample are around 140,000 clones; around four fifths of them occurred a single time. The ten largest clones represent less than 2% of the sample.

Paper-wide results and their limitations: The 87-base-pair reads could not distinguish some IMGT-functional V segments, including TRBV6-2 and TRBV6-3, so those segments were excluded. A later genetic analysis associated a missense DCLRE1C variant with V-gene and J-gene trimming of TCR beta chains, and an independent cohort replicated the association. Most CMV-associated TCR beta chains appeared to be HLA-restricted in a later analysis, and the HLA associations seemed to be driven largely by CMV exposure. In a later analysis, the rate of TCR association differed among HLA loci, with DRB1 alleles having the most associated TCRs and HLA-C alleles having the fewest. The only immune exposure information available for the cohort was CMV serostatus. A later genetic analysis reported fewer N-insertions in productive TCRs among donors in an Asian-associated ancestry cluster than the roughly 640-donor mean. The earlier analysis of approximately 540 of the donors excluded over 15 rarely observed V segments, including chromosome 9 orphons, because counts were too low. Because HLA typing was unavailable for some donors at each locus, only the typed subset was used in association tests. In vitro tests confirmed that a few of the cytomegalovirus-associated TCR beta chains recognize cytomegalovirus antigens. The presence/absence analyses assumed that sequencing depth was roughly uniform across donors, and that assumption may not be true. A further reported finding was that TCR beta sequences accurately predicted the HLA-A and HLA-B alleles for most subjects in the first cohort. According to a later analysis, parvovirus B19, influenza, CMV and Epstein-Barr virus appeared linked to several top co-occurrence clusters. The classifier was reported to diagnose cytomegalovirus status with high specificity and sensitivity in both the original and validation cohorts. When HLA alleles, especially DR and DQ, strongly co-occurred, TCR associations were difficult to assign to individual alleles. The sequencing pipeline was judged likely to have produced a cluster of highly shared sequence variants as a technical artifact. Across donors, most TCR sequences were observed very rarely, whereas some public TCRs were present in many individuals. According to the authors, the approach could potentially be generalized to other disease states and immunological phenotypes. A later analysis associated some 17,000 TCR beta sequences with specific HLA alleles at a false discovery rate of 0.05. Compared with equally common non-associated chains, HLA-associated TCR beta chains in a later analysis were more clonally expanded and had lower generation probabilities. Linkage disequilibrium might explain the correlated functional status among segregating V segments, but an unknown experimental factor could not be excluded. Broadly in line with IMGT annotations, most TCR beta V segments showed up in productive rearrangements about 87% or about 30% of the time in an earlier analysis of roughly 590 of the donors. This cohort had only TCR beta chains sequenced, and the lack of alpha or paired-chain data limited which features could be detected. The study listed 150 to 200 TCR beta chains as associated with cytomegalovirus.

Sequencing input: PBMCs. The receptor comes from a woman between 40 and 55 years old in good health and CMV-seronegative. This chain joins TRBV9 to TRBJ1-2, with no confidently assigned D gene. The CDR3 here reads CASSVEAGLSNYGYTF. DNA sequence: TGTGCCAGCAGCGTAGAGGCAGGCCTATCTAACTATGGCTACACCTTC.